This paragraph reports one T cell receptor (beta chain). This entry belongs to a study of shared clonotypes between healthy human individuals. Trimming cost V 5 bases and J 0 bases; bases outside gene matches: 5. Germline-derived CDR1 and CDR2 are KGHSH and LQKENI. The CDR3 extends over 15 amino acids. The data were produced by immunoSEQ multiplex PCR, yet TCRdb's version contains in-frame clones alone and is incomplete. The table lists nearly 750,000 clones, about two thirds of them singletons. V and J are TRBV18 and TRBJ2-5; 8 bases are shared with TRBD2. The sequence came from a woman aged 25-40 years in good health. The specimen was memory CD4+ T cells sorted from blood. The subset here: CD45RA-negative fraction. This chain's CDR3 is CASSLSGSNQETQYF. The DNA of the CDR3 is TGTGCCAGCTCATTAAGCGGGAGTAACCAAGAGACCCAGTACTTC.